A selection of T cell receptor beta chains follows, all from one sample in a study of T-cell reconstitution after alpha-beta-depleted transplantation in children. TCRdb re-called the PCR reads through MiXCR, storing one row per CDR3 protein. The data show roughly 70,000 distinct CDR3 sequences, roughly 4.9% seen once. Sequencing was performed on PBMCs, mostly from graft donor cells, taken 180 days after TCRalphabeta/CD19-depleted stem cell transplant. These receptors were taken from a boy under two years old who had a stem cell transplant for acute myeloid leukemia, so the T cells may come from the graft donor. The CDR3 runs from the conserved cysteine through the conserved F or W. D genes are given only for firm matches. Sizes are listed as how often the clone was seen (once, few, many) or a class if it is expanded.

d_call j_call v_call clone_size cdr3_nt cdr3_aa
- TRBJ1-1 TRBV9 many TGTGCCAGCAGCGGGAGCCCCACAGTACCATGGAACACTGAAGCTTTCTTT CASSGSPTVPWNTEAFF
- TRBJ2-3 TRBV7-3 many TGTGCCAGCAGCTTAGGGTCGACCCCCAGCACAGATACGCAGTATTTT CASSLGSTPSTDTQYF
TRBD2 TRBJ2-2 TRBV29-1 many TGCAGCGCAGAAGCGGGGGACACCGGGGAGCTGTTTTTT CSAEAGDTGELFF
TRBD2 TRBJ2-3 TRBV7-9 many TGTGCCAGCAGGTTGGGACTAGATTTCGATACGCAGTATTTT CASRLGLDFDTQYF
TRBD1 TRBJ1-2 TRBV4-1 many TGCGCCAGCAGCCAAGGACAGGGGCTAAACTATGGCTACACCTTC CASSQGQGLNYGYTF
- TRBJ2-1 TRBV4-3 many TGCGCCAGCAGCCACCTCCCACCCGGACAGAGGTACAGTGAGCAGTTCTTC CASSHLPPGQRYSEQFF
TRBD2 TRBJ2-3 TRBV4-1 many TGCGCCAGCAGCCAACCCTTCAAGCGGGGGCTCACAGATACGCAGTATTTT CASSQPFKRGLTDTQYF
- TRBJ1-2 TRBV5-1 many TGCGCCAGCAGCTGGGGGCAACAGGGTCCCCTCTATGGCTACACCTTC CASSWGQQGPLYGYTF
- TRBJ2-1 TRBV6-5 many TGTGCCAGCAGTAACGGGGGTGAGCAGTTCTTC CASSNGGEQFF
- TRBJ1-4 TRBV20-1 few TGCAGTGCTAGGGTCTACGAAAAACTGTTTTTT CSARVYEKLFF
- TRBJ1-2 TRBV5-1 many TGCGCCAGCAGCTTGGAAGGGTATGGCTACACCTTC CASSLEGYGYTF
- TRBJ2-7 TRBV10-3 many TGTGCCATCTGTGACAGCCCCTACGAGCAGTACTTC CAICDSPYEQYF
- TRBJ1-2 TRBV5-5 many TGTGCCAGCAGCTTGGATGGTAATGGCTACACCTTC CASSLDGNGYTF
- TRBJ2-4 TRBV12-3/TRBV12-4 many TGTGCCAGCAGTTTAGTGGGGGTAGCCAAAAACATTCAGTACTTC CASSLVGVAKNIQYF